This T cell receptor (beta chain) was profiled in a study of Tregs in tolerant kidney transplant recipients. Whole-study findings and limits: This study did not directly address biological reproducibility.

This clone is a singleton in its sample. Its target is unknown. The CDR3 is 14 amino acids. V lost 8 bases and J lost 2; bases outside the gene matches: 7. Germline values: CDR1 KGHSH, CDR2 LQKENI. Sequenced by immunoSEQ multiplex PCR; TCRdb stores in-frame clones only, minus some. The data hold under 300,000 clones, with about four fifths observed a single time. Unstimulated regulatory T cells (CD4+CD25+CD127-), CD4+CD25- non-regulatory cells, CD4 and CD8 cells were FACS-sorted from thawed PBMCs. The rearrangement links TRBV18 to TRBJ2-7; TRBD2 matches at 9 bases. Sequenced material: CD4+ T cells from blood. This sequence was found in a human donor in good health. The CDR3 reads CASTMTSGAYEQYF. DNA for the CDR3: TGTGCCAGCACGATGACTAGCGGAGCCTACGAGCAGTACTTC.